The clone carrying this T cell receptor (beta chain) was observed a few times. Its antigen remains unknown. The data derive from a study of cytomegalovirus exposure and HLA in healthy donors. Study conclusions and caveats: One variant, a missense change in DCLRE1C, was linked in a later analysis to TCR beta V- and J-gene trimming.

This CDR3 region has 16 residues. Germline V gene lookup returns CDR1 LGHNA and CDR2 YSLEER. V dropped 4 bases and J dropped 1; count of bases not matched to a gene: 4. The study ran its PCR with 60 Vbeta and 13 Jbeta primers. In the source study's methods: There were tens of millions of unique TCR beta chains by a later count, and approximately 12 million of them were shared. Sequenced by immunoSEQ multiplex PCR; TCRdb stores in-frame clones only, minus some. The DNA gave D and trimming, while V, J and clone size come from that table. Of tens of thousands of clones listed, 75% are singletons. Sequencing was performed on PBMCs. The TCR sequence derives from a woman aged 40 to 50 in good health and CMV-seronegative. The chain is built from TRBV4-3 and TRBJ2-1; 10 nucleotides agree with TRBD2. The CDR3 loop is CASSRLLAGSYNEQFF. Written as DNA, the CDR3 is TGCGCCAGCAGCCGCTTACTAGCGGGGTCCTACAATGAGCAGTTCTTC.